The rows below give T cell receptor beta chains drawn from one sample of a study of T-cell reconstitution after alpha-beta-depleted transplantation in children. TCRdb redid the calling of the PCR reads with MiXCR, one entry per CDR3 protein. The repertoire holds hundreds of thousands of distinct CDR3 sequences, around an eighth seen once, with around 6% in the top ten. The source material was PBMCs from the stem cell graft donor, sampled from the stem cell graft. The receptors were gathered from a human donor who donated a stem cell graft to a child with combined immunodeficiency. The CDR3 runs from the conserved cysteine through the conserved F or W. D genes are given only for firm matches. Clone size is not always given. Where it is, it says once, few, many or a class for expanded clones.

CDR3 DNA	CDR3 protein	V gene	J gene	clone size	D gene
TGCAGCGTTGCGGGACAGGGGAGCACAGATACGCAGTATTTT	CSVAGQGSTDTQYF	TRBV29-1	TRBJ2-3	few	TRBD1
TGCGCCAGCAGCTTGGCTAGCGGGAGCGCTGGGTCCTACGAGCAGTACTTC	CASSLASGSAGSYEQYF	TRBV5-1	TRBJ2-7	few	TRBD2
TGTGCCACCAGCAGAGATCGGCCGAGCTCCTACAATGAGCAGTTCTTC	CATSRDRPSSYNEQFF	TRBV15	TRBJ2-1	many	.
TGTGCCATCGGACTAGCGGGAGCGGAGACCCAGTACTTC	CAIGLAGAETQYF	TRBV10-3	TRBJ2-5	many	TRBD2
TGTGCCAGCAGTAGTGTCGCGGGAAGTTACAATGAGCAGTTCTTC	CASSSVAGSYNEQFF	TRBV6-4	TRBJ2-1	few	.
TGTGCCAGCAGTGGATGGACTAGCGGGAAATCCTACAATGAGCAGTTCTTC	CASSGWTSGKSYNEQFF	TRBV2	TRBJ2-1	few	TRBD2
TGTGCCAGCACGATGACTAGCGGGGCGGGGGAGACCCAGTACTTC	CASTMTSGAGETQYF	TRBV6-1	TRBJ2-5	many	TRBD2
TGTGCCAGCAGCTTAGTTGATTCTGGGGAGCTGTTTTTT	CASSLVDSGELFF	TRBV11-3	TRBJ2-2	.	.
TGTGCCAGCAGCCTCCAGGCGGAATCGAACTATGGCTACACCTTC	CASSLQAESNYGYTF	TRBV3-1	TRBJ1-2	.	.
TGTGCCAGCGAACGGGACAGGGTGATCGGTGATACGCAGTATTTT	CASERDRVIGDTQYF	TRBV5-6	TRBJ2-3	.	TRBD1
TGTGCCAGCAGCTGGTCAGTGAACACTGAAGCTTTCTTT	CASSWSVNTEAFF	TRBV7-9	TRBJ1-1	many	.
TGCGCCAGCAGCTTCATAGCGGGGGGGCCTTCTCAGGAGACCCAGTACTTC	CASSFIAGGPSQETQYF	TRBV5-1	TRBJ2-5	few	TRBD2
TGCGCCAGCAGCTTGATGAGGGGCAATGAAAAACTGTTTTTT	CASSLMRGNEKLFF	TRBV5-1	TRBJ1-4	.	.
TGTGCCATCGTTCGGGACTCGTCCTACGAGCAGTACTTC	CAIVRDSSYEQYF	TRBV2	TRBJ2-7	many	.
TGTGCCAGCAGCCCAGGGACTAGCGGAACCTACAATGAGCAGTTCTTC	CASSPGTSGTYNEQFF	TRBV11-1	TRBJ2-1	.	TRBD2
TGCAGCGTTAGTCAACATACGCAGTATTTT	CSVSQHTQYF	TRBV29-1	TRBJ2-3	many	.
TGTGCCACCAGCAATGGAAAACTGTTTTTT	CATSNGKLFF	TRBV15	TRBJ1-4	many	.